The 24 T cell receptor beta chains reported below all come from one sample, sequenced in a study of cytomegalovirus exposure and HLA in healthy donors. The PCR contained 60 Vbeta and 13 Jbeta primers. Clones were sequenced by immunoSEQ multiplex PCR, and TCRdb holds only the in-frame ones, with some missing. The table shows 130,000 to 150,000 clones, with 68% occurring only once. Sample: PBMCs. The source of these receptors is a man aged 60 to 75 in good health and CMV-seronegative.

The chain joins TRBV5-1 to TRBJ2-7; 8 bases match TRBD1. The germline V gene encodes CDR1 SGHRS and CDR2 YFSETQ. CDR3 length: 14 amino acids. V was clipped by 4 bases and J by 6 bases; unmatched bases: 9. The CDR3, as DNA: TGCGCCAGCAGCCGATCGGACAGGGCGGGCGAGCAGTACTTC. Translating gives CASSRSDRAGEQYF. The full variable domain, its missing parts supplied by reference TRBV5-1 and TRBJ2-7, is KAGVTQTPRYLIKTRGQQVTLSCSPISGHRSVSWYQQTPGQGLQFLFEYFSETQRNKGNFPGRFSGRQFSNSRSEMNVSTLELGDSALYLCASSRSDRAGEQYFGPGTRLTVT.

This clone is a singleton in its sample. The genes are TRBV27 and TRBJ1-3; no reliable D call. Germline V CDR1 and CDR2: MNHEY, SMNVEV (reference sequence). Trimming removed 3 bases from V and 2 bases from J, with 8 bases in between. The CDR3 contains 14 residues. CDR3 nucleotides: TGTGCCAGCAGTTTTCTCGGGGCTGGAAACACCATATATTTT. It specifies CASSFLGAGNTIYF.

The CDR3 region is CASSPGSPSGANVLTF. The CDR3 DNA follows: TGTGCCAGCAGCCCTGGGAGCCCCTCTGGGGCCAACGTCCTGACTTTC. This chain uses TRBV7-2 with TRBJ2-6; a weak D match, TRBD2 (5 bases). This CDR3 comprises 16 residues. Germline values: CDR1 SGHTA, CDR2 FQGNSA. Trimming took 5 bases from V and 0 from J, leaving 11 bases between them.

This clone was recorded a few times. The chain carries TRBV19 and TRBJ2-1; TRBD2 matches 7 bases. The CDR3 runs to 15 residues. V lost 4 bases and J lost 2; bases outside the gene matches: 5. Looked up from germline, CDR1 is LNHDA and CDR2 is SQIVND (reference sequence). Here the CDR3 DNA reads TGTGCCAGTAGTAGGGTAGCGGGCGCCTACAATGAGCAGTTCTTC. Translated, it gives CASSRVAGAYNEQFF.

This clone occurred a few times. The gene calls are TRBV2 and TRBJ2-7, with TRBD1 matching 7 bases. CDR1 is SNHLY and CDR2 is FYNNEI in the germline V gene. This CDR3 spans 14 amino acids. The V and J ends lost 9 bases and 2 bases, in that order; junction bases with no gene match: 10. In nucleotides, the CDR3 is TGTGCCAGTCGTCCGGGACAGCCAACCTACGAGCAGTACTTC. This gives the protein CASRPGQPTYEQYF.

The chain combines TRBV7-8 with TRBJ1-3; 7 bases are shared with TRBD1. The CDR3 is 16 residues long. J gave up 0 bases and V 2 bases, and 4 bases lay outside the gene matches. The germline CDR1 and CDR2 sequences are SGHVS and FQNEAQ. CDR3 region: CASSLNAGGSGNTIYF. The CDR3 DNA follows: TGTGCCAGCAGCTTAAACGCAGGGGGCTCTGGAAACACCATATATTTT.

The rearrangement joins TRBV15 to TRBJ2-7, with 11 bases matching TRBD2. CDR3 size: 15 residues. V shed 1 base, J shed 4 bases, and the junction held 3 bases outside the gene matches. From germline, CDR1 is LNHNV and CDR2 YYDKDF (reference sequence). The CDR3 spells CATSRVAGGSYEQYF. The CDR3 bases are TGTGCCACCAGCAGAGTAGCGGGAGGGTCTTACGAGCAGTACTTC.

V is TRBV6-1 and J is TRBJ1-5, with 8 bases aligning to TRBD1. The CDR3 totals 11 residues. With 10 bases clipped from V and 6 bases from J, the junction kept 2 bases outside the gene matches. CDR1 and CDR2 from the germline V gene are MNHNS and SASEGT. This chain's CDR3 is CAIGTGQPQHF. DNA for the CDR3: TGTGCCATAGGGACAGGTCAGCCCCAGCATTTT.

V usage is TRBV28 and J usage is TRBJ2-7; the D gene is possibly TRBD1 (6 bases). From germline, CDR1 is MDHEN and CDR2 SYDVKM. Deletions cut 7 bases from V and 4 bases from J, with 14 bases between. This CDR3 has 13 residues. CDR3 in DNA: TGTGCCAGCAAGGGGGAACGGCTATACGAGCAGTACTTC. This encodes CASKGERLYEQYF.

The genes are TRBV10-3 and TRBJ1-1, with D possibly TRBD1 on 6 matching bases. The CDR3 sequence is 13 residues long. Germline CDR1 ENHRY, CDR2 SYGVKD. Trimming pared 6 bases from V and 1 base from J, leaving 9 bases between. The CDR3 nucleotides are TGTGCCATCAGGCTAGGGGGGAACACTGAAGCTTTCTTT. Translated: CAIRLGGNTEAFF.

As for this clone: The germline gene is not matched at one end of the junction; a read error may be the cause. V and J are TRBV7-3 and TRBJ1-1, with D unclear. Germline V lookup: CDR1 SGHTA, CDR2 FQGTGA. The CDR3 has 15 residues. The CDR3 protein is CANSPRATENTEAFF. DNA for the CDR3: TGTGCCAACAGCCCCCGTGCAACAGAGAACACTGAAGCTTTCTTT.

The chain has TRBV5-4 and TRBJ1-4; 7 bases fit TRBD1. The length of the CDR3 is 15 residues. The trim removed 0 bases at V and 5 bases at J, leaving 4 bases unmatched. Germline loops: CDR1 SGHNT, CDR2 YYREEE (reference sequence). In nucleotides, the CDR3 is TGTGCCAGCAGCTTGGGGTCGACAGGGAATGAAAAACTGTTTTTT. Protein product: CASSLGSTGNEKLFF.

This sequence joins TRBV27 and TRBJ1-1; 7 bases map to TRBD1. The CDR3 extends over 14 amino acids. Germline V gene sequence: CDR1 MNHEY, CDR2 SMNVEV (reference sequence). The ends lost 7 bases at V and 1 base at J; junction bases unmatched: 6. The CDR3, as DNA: TGTGCCAGCAATACCGGGACAGAGAACACTGAAGCTTTCTTT. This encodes CASNTGTENTEAFF.

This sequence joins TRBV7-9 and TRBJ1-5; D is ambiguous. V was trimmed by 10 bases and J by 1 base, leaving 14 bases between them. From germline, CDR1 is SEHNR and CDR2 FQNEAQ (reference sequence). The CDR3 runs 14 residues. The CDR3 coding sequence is TGTGCCACTGGGGAGGAGAAAAGCAATCAGCCCCAGCATTTT. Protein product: CATGEEKSNQPQHF.

DNA for the CDR3: TGTGCCTGGACAGGGGGCGCGTTCACTGAAGCTTTCTTT. Its translation is CAWTGGAFTEAFF. The chain carries TRBV30 and TRBJ1-1; 8 bases match TRBD1. The V segment lost 4 bases and the J segment 4 bases; nucleotides outside the gene matches: 5. Germline V gives CDR1 GTSNPN, CDR2 SVGIG (reference sequence). The CDR3 loop spans 13 amino acids. The full variable domain, rest sourced from reference TRBV30 and TRBJ1-1, is SQTIHQWPATLVQPVGSPLSLECTVEGTSNPNLYWYRQAAGRGLQLLFYSVGIGQISSEVPQNLSASRPQDRQFILSSKKLLLSDSGFYLCAWTGGAFTEAFFGQGTRLTVV.

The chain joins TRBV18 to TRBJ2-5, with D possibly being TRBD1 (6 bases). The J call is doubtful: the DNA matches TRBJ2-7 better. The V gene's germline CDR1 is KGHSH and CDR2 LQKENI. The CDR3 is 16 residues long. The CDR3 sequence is CASSPNTGPDSYEQYF. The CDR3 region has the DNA TGTGCCAGCTCACCAAATACAGGGCCAGACTCCTACGAGCAGTACTTC.

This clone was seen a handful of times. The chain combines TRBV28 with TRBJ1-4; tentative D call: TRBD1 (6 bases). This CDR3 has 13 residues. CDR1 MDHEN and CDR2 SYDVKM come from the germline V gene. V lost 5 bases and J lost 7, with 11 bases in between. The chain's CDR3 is CASSMTGAEKLFF. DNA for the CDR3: TGTGCCAGCAGTATGACAGGAGCTGAAAAACTGTTTTTT. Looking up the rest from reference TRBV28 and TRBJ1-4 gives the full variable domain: DVKVTQSSRYLVKRTGEKVFLECVQDMDHENMFWYRQDPGLGLRLIYFSYDVKMKEKGDIPEGYSVSREKKERFSLILESASTNQTSMYLCASSMTGAEKLFFGSGTQLSVL.

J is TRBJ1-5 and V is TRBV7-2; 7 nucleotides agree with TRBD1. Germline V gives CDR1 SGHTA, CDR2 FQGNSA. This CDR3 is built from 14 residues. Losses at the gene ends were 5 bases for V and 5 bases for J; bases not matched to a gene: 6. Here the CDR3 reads CASSRDRRDQPQHF. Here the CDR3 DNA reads TGTGCCAGCAGCAGGGACAGAAGAGATCAGCCCCAGCATTTT.

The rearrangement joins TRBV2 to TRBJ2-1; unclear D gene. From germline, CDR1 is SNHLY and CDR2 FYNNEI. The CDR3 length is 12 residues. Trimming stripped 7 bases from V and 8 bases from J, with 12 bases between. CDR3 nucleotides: TGTGCCAGCACCGCAATGGGCGATGAGCAGTTCTTC. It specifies CASTAMGDEQFF. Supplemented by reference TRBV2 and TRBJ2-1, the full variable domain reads EPEVTQTPSHQVTQMGQEVILRCVPISNHLYFYWYRQILGQKVEFLVSFYNNEISEKSEIFDDQFSVERPDGSNFTLKIRSTKLEDSAMYFCASTAMGDEQFFGPGTRLTVL.

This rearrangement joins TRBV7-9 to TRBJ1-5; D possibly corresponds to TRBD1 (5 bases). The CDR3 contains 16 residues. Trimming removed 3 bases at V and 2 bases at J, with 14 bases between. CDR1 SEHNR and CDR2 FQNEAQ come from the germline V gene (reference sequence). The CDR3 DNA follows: TGTGCCAGCAGCTTCTGGGGGAGGCAGGGCAATCAGCCCCAGCATTTT. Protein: CASSFWGRQGNQPQHF.

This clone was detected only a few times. CDR3 region: CASSLMTGSNTEAFF. DNA for the CDR3: TGTGCCAGCAGCCTTATGACGGGATCGAACACTGAAGCTTTCTTT. The J gene is TRBJ1-1, the V gene TRBV5-6; no clear D gene. V dropped 4 bases and J dropped 1 base, with 14 bases sitting between them. This CDR3 has 15 amino acids. Germline V gene sequence: CDR1 SGHDT, CDR2 YYEEEE.

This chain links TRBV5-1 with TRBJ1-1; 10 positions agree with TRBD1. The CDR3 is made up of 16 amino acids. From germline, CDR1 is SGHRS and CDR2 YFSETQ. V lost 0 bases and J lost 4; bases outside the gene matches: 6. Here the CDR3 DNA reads TGCGCCAGCAGCTTGGCCCTGGACAGGGGGAGCACTGAAGCTTTCTTT. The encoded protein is CASSLALDRGSTEAFF.

As DNA, the CDR3 is TGTGCCAGCAGTCCACAGACAGCGCTCCATGGCTACACCTTC. Translating it yields CASSPQTALHGYTF. The chain employs TRBV27 and TRBJ1-2; a possible D gene is TRBD1 (5 bases). Per germline, CDR1 MNHEY and CDR2 SMNVEV (reference sequence). CDR3 length equals 14 residues. Trimming pared 5 bases from V and 6 bases from J, leaving 16 bases between.

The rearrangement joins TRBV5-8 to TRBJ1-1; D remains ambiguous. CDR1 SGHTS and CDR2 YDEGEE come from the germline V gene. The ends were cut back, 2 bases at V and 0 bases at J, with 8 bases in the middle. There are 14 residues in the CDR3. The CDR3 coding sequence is TGTGCCAGCAGCTTTTGGGCGTTGAACACTGAAGCTTTCTTT. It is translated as CASSFWALNTEAFF.